The 27 T cell receptor beta chains below all came from one sample that was sequenced in a study of T cell responses to AZD1222 COVID-19 vaccine. Profiling relied on immunoSEQ multiplex PCR, and the TCRdb table lists in-frame clones only, not all of them. This sample carries about 85,000 clones, under 95% of them seen once, and the ten largest clones take 3%. Sequencing was performed on peripheral blood, taken on day 0 of AZD1222 vaccination. The receptors originated from an adult in good health.

The chain links TRBV6-2 or TRBV6-3 to TRBJ1-5; D is undetermined. The CDR3 sequence is 19 residues long. Germline lookup yields CDR1 MNHEY and CDR2 SVGEGT. Trimming cost V 0 bases and J 0 bases, with 18 bases left between them. The CDR3 is CASSYSTISPYYSNQPQHF. The CDR3 region has the DNA TGTGCCAGCAGTTACTCGACCATCAGTCCGTACTATAGCAATCAGCCCCAGCATTTT.

The rearrangement joins TRBV12-3 or TRBV12-4 to TRBJ2-7; D remains ambiguous. The length of the CDR3 is 11 residues. The ends were cut back, 2 bases at V and 5 bases at J, with 4 bases in the middle. The CDR3 DNA reads as TGTGCCAGCAGTTTAAAGAACGAGCAGTACTTC. Translated, it gives CASSLKNEQYF.

The DNA for the CDR3 is TGTGCCAGCATTGCAGGCCTAGCTAACTATGGCTACACCTTC. As protein: CASIAGLANYGYTF. J is TRBJ1-2 and V is TRBV6-6; D ambiguous. CDR3 size: 14 residues. Trimming removed 7 bases at V and 0 bases at J, with 12 bases between. Germline lookup yields CDR1 MNHNY and CDR2 SVGAGI (reference sequence).

The V gene is TRBV5-1, the J gene TRBJ2-1; 9 bases agree with TRBD2. The V and J ends lost 4 bases and 6 bases, in that order; junction bases with no gene match: 11. In germline, CDR1 is SGHRS, CDR2 YFSETQ. This CDR3 is built from 16 residues. The CDR3: CASSLLGSGSPNEQFF. In DNA form, the CDR3 reads TGCGCCAGCAGCCTCCTGGGTAGCGGGAGCCCCAATGAGCAGTTCTTC.

This clone occurred many times. This sequence joins TRBV5-5 and TRBJ2-7; 8 positions match TRBD2. This CDR3 has 15 amino acids. The ends lost 5 bases at V and 0 bases at J; junction bases unmatched: 7. The germline V gene has CDR1 SGHKS and CDR2 YYEKEE (reference sequence). CDR3 sequence: CASSSTSGYSYEQYF. In DNA, the CDR3 is TGTGCCAGCAGTTCTACTAGCGGATACTCCTACGAGCAGTACTTC. The entire variable domain, with the rest obtained from reference TRBV5-5 and TRBJ2-7, is as follows: DAGVTQSPTHLIKTRGQQVTLRCSPISGHKSVSWYQQVLGQGPQFIFQYYEKEERGRGNFPDRFSARQFPNYSSELNVNALLLGDSALYLCASSSTSGYSYEQYFGPGTRLTVT.

The J gene is TRBJ2-3, the V gene TRBV4-1, with no clear D. The CDR3 sequence is 12 residues long. Germline-derived CDR1 and CDR2 are MGHRA and YSYEKL. The germline V and J ends were trimmed by 4 bases and 6 bases, with 8 bases remaining between them. The chain's CDR3 is CASSLQFDTQYF. The CDR3 DNA sequence: TGCGCCAGCAGCCTTCAATTTGATACGCAGTATTTT.

A remark on this clone: Its ends do not fully match the called genes, so a read error is possible. The chain has TRBV6-2 or TRBV6-3 and TRBJ1-1; D gene ambiguous. The germline CDR1 and CDR2 sequences are MNHEY and SVGEGT. The CDR3 length is 14 residues. This chain's CDR3 is CASSYSGRRTEAFF. The CDR3 nucleotides are TGTGCCAGCAGCTACTCGGGGAGGAGAACTGAAGCTTTCTTT.

This clone was seen just once. The J gene is TRBJ1-5, the V gene TRBV19; D remains unclear. The germline gives CDR1 LNHDA, CDR2 SQIVND (reference sequence). The CDR3 has 15 residues. V was pared by 6 bases and J by 0 bases, with 12 bases between. CDR3 DNA sequence: TGTGCCAGTAGGCCATCCGGTAATAGCAATCAGCCCCAGCATTTT. This translates into CASRPSGNSNQPQHF. Combining the CDR3 with reference TRBV19 and TRBJ1-5 gives the whole variable domain DGGITQSPKYLFRKEGQNVTLSCEQNLNHDAMYWYRQDPGQGLRLIYYSQIVNDFQKGDIAEGYSVSREKKESFPLTVTSAQKNPTAFYLCASRPSGNSNQPQHFGDGTRLSIL.

CDR3 amino acids: CASSRLSGTGGAGELFF. In DNA form, the CDR3 reads TGTGCCAGCAGCCGACTTTCCGGGACAGGGGGAGCCGGGGAGCTGTTTTTT. The V and J genes are TRBV7-3 and TRBJ2-2, with 11 bases matching TRBD1. The CDR3 loop spans 17 amino acids. V lost 5 bases to trimming and J lost 6 bases; unmatched junction nucleotides: 11. Germline V gives CDR1 SGHTA, CDR2 FQGTGA.

This clone was seen only a few times. The V call is TRBV6-5, the J call TRBJ2-4; no clear D gene. This CDR3 region has 16 residues. Trimming stripped 0 bases from V and 0 bases from J, with 9 bases between. Germline V CDR1 and CDR2: MNHEY, SVGAGI. The CDR3 region has the DNA TGTGCCAGCAGTTACTCTCCGGGCGTAGCCAAAAACATTCAGTACTTC. Translating gives CASSYSPGVAKNIQYF.

The chain links TRBV6-5 to TRBJ2-5, with TRBD1 matching over 7 bases. The CDR3 length is 14 residues. Looked up from germline, CDR1 is MNHEY and CDR2 is SVGAGI. Trimming at V came to 6 bases and at J to 4 bases, leaving 8 bases not matched to a gene. CDR3 sequence: CASRKGGAGETQYF. The CDR3 DNA reads TGTGCCAGCAGGAAAGGGGGCGCGGGAGAGACCCAGTACTTC.

DNA for the CDR3: TGTGCCAGCAGTCCCCCGGGCTACGAGCAGTACTTC. Protein product: CASSPPGYEQYF. V gene TRBV27 combines with J gene TRBJ2-7; D gene uncertain. The CDR3 is made up of 12 amino acids. Germline lookup yields CDR1 MNHEY and CDR2 SMNVEV (reference sequence). V lost 5 bases to trimming and J lost 3 bases, with 8 bases between them.

The V and J genes are TRBV5-1 and TRBJ2-5, with D possibly being TRBD1 or TRBD2 (5 bases each). The CDR3 contains 14 residues. Germline CDR1 and CDR2: SGHRS and YFSETQ. Deletions cut 3 bases from V and 1 base from J, with 10 bases between. The CDR3 bases are TGCGCCAGCAGCTCGGGGACGAGCCAAGAGACCCAGTACTTC. It is translated as CASSSGTSQETQYF.

The chain is built from TRBV7-9 and TRBJ2-1, with D perhaps matching TRBD2 (6 bases). This CDR3 region has 16 residues. CDR1 and CDR2 (germline): SEHNR, FQNEAQ (reference sequence). The germline V and J ends were trimmed by 4 bases and 5 bases, with 18 bases remaining between them. The CDR3 loop is CASSYPSVPTDNEQFF. CDR3 nucleotide sequence: TGTGCCAGCAGCTACCCTAGCGTCCCCACCGACAATGAGCAGTTCTTC.

The V call is TRBV7-3, the J call TRBJ2-7; the match to TRBD2 covers 7 bases. This CDR3 region has 14 residues. Germline CDR1 is SGHTA and CDR2 is FQGTGA. The V segment lost 1 base and the J segment 2 bases; nucleotides outside the gene matches: 2. The CDR3 DNA reads TGTGCCAGCAGCTTAATGGGAGGGGCCTACGAGCAGTACTTC. Protein sequence: CASSLMGGAYEQYF.

This chain connects TRBV28 to TRBJ2-1, with D perhaps being TRBD1 or TRBD2 (5 bases each). The CDR3 has 14 amino acids. Trimming took off 6 bases at V and 8 bases at J, with 17 bases between the two ends. Per germline, CDR1 MDHEN and CDR2 SYDVKM. The CDR3 region is CASSRDPGVHEQFF. The CDR3 DNA follows: TGTGCCAGCAGCCGGGACCCCGGGGTCCATGAGCAGTTCTTC.

The rearrangement joins TRBV18 to TRBJ1-1, with 10 nucleotides matching TRBD1. This CDR3 spans 18 amino acids. The germline V gene encodes CDR1 KGHSH and CDR2 LQKENI. V shed 2 bases, J shed 1 base, and the junction held 10 bases outside the gene matches. CDR3 loop: CASSPTAGQGRENTEAFF. Written as DNA, the CDR3 is TGTGCCAGCTCACCAACCGCGGGACAGGGGAGAGAGAACACTGAAGCTTTCTTT.

The chain recombines TRBV10-2 with TRBJ1-5; 9 bases match TRBD1. Trimming at V came to 6 bases and at J to 5 bases, leaving 5 bases not matched to a gene. The length of the CDR3 is 14 residues. Germline loops: CDR1 WSHSY, CDR2 SAAADI. CDR3 nucleotide sequence: TGCGCCAGCAGGATGGGACAGGGAGATCAGCCCCAGCATTTT. Amino acids: CASRMGQGDQPQHF.

This chain joins TRBV27 and TRBJ1-6, with a weak D call TRBD1 (5 bases). V shed 3 bases and J shed 9 bases, with 12 bases lying between them. Germline CDR1 is MNHEY and CDR2 is SMNVEV (reference sequence). This CDR3 spans 14 amino acids. CDR3 protein: CASSFAQGGSPLHF. CDR3 DNA sequence: TGTGCCAGCAGTTTTGCGCAGGGTGGTTCACCCCTCCACTTT.

The chain recombines TRBV29-1 with TRBJ2-1; 11 nucleotides align to TRBD2. V was clipped by 4 bases and J by 6 bases; unmatched bases: 5. Germline V gene data show CDR1 as SQVTM and CDR2 as ANQGSEA. CDR3 length: 14 amino acids. The CDR3 is CSVVTSGKVNEQFF. CDR3 coding DNA: TGCAGCGTTGTGACTAGCGGGAAGGTCAATGAGCAGTTCTTC.

This chain joins TRBV5-4 and TRBJ1-3; D remains ambiguous. Trimming stripped 4 bases from V and 3 bases from J, with 14 bases between. The CDR3 contains 15 residues. Germline CDR1 and CDR2: SGHNT and YYREEE (reference sequence). The CDR3 DNA reads as TGTGCCAGCAGCGGACGGACCTCTGATGGAAACACCATATATTTT. Encoded protein: CASSGRTSDGNTIYF. Looking up the rest from reference TRBV5-4 and TRBJ1-3 gives the full variable domain: ETGVTQSPTHLIKTRGQQVTLRCSSQSGHNTVSWYQQALGQGPQFIFQYYREEENGRGNFPPRFSGLQFPNYSSELNVNALELDDSALYLCASSGRTSDGNTIYFGEGSWLTVV.

The chain is built from TRBV4-2 and TRBJ1-1; 7 positions agree with TRBD1. The CDR3 is 15 amino acids. Germline assignment: CDR1 LGHNA and CDR2 YNFKEQ. Trimming took 6 bases from V and 2 from J; bases not matched to a gene: 9. The CDR3 DNA is TGTGCCAGCAGAACCACGGACAGGAGAAACACTGAAGCTTTCTTT. It translates to CASRTTDRRNTEAFF.

J is TRBJ1-5 and V is TRBV2; 10 positions agree with TRBD1. This CDR3 spans 14 amino acids. The J segment lost 5 bases and the V segment lost 6 bases, leaving 4 bases of the junction unmatched. CDR1 and CDR2 (germline): SNHLY, FYNNEI. CDR3 loop: CASRGTGEHQPQHF. The CDR3 bases are TGTGCCAGCAGAGGGACAGGGGAACATCAGCCCCAGCATTTT.

V is TRBV18 and J is TRBJ2-5; D not certain. Germline V gene data show CDR1 as KGHSH and CDR2 as LQKENI. Between the trimmed V and J ends, which lost 3 bases and 5 bases, there was a span of 13 bases. The CDR3 has 14 residues. The CDR3 DNA is TGTGCCAGCTCACCCAGGACCATGGGGGAGACCCAGTACTTC. Its protein product is CASSPRTMGETQYF.

The chain combines TRBV5-1 with TRBJ2-7; D is unresolved. The germline CDR1 and CDR2 sequences are SGHRS and YFSETQ. The V gene lost 0 bases and the J gene lost 9 bases, with 7 bases spanning the gap. The CDR3 spans 11 residues. This chain's CDR3 is CASSLGTAQYF. The CDR3 region has the DNA TGCGCCAGCAGCTTGGGGACGGCGCAGTACTTC.

The count of this clone is one. This chain connects TRBV11-3 to TRBJ2-3, with 12 bases aligning to TRBD2. This CDR3 region has 16 residues. V shed 4 bases, J shed 6 bases, and the junction held 8 bases outside the gene matches. Per the germline V gene, CDR1 is SGHNT and CDR2 is YENEEA. CDR3 amino acids: CASSSALAGGGDTQYF. DNA of the CDR3: TGTGCCAGCAGCTCGGCACTAGCGGGAGGCGGCGATACGCAGTATTTT.

This chain uses TRBV19 with TRBJ1-1; D is perhaps TRBD1 (6 bases). Germline CDR1 reads LNHDA; CDR2 reads SQIVND (reference sequence). V was clipped by 9 bases and J by 0 bases, with 17 bases between them. This CDR3 has 15 residues. This CDR3 is CASTFGRDMNTEAFF. Written as DNA, the CDR3 is TGTGCCAGCACTTTCGGGAGGGACATGAACACTGAAGCTTTCTTT.